This entry describes one T cell receptor (beta chain). These data belong to a study of blood T cell repertoires in COVID-19. The CDR3 consists of 12 residues. The ends were cut back, 0 bases at V and 12 bases at J, with 11 bases in the middle. This table comes from immunoSEQ multiplex PCR, and its TCRdb copy is limited to in-frame clones, with some not included. The sample contains about 160,000 clones, approximately 92% of which appear only once. The sequence was obtained from a woman in her fifties or sixties with acute or convalescent COVID-19. The V gene is TRBV12-3 or TRBV12-4, the J gene TRBJ1-1; no definite D call. Specimen: peripheral blood. CDR3 in DNA: TGTGCCAGCAGTTTAGCTCTCGGAGATCCTTTCTTT. Protein sequence: CASSLALGDPFF.